This TCR beta chain was documented in a study of cytomegalovirus exposure and HLA in healthy donors. Study-wide findings and caveats: Among TCR beta chains, those listed as cytomegalovirus-associated numbered about 160. In vitro data verified three CMV-associated chains as specific for CMV antigens.

PCR primers comprised 60 Vbeta and 13 Jbeta primers. The table came from immunoSEQ multiplex PCR; TCRdb's copy has only in-frame clones and leaves some out. The sample shows about 160,000 clones, 75% to 85% of them seen only once. This clone was picked up a small number of times. Its antigen remains unknown. This TCR came from a woman in her 50s in good health and CMV-seronegative. The source material was PBMCs.

For the CDR3, the DNA is TGTGCCAGCAGTCGGGACACGAGAACTTATAATTCACCCCTCCACTTT. This codes for CASSRDTRTYNSPLHF. The chain is built from TRBV28 and TRBJ1-6, with a weak D call TRBD1 (6 bases). The germline V gene encodes CDR1 MDHEN and CDR2 SYDVKM. Deletions cut 5 bases from V and 4 bases from J, with 15 bases between. This CDR3 comprises 16 residues.